This is a list of T cell receptor beta chains from one sample in a study of blood T cells in healthy people across ages. In TCRdb, the 5' RACE reads were re-called with MiXCR into one record per CDR3 protein. The sample carries approximately 400,000 distinct CDR3 sequences, about half recorded once. Sequencing was carried out using blood. The origin of the receptors is a man between 60 and 75 years old in good health. CDR3s include the opening cysteine and the closing phenylalanine or tryptophan. Each record gives: clone size, V gene, D gene, J gene, CDR3 protein, CDR3 DNA. D genes are given only for firm matches. Clone size is given for some rows only: seen once, a few or many times, or a class if the clone is expanded.

abundance: once
v_gene: TRBV29-1
d_gene: -
j_gene: TRBJ1-2
CDR3aa: CSVEDPGKIYGYTF
CDR3nt: TGCAGCGTTGAAGATCCTGGGAAGATCTATGGCTACACCTTC

abundance: few
v_gene: TRBV3-1
d_gene: -
j_gene: TRBJ1-2
CDR3aa: CASSQGIGGTGYTF
CDR3nt: TGTGCCAGCAGCCAAGGAATCGGGGGTACCGGCTACACCTTC

abundance: -
v_gene: TRBV20-1
d_gene: -
j_gene: TRBJ2-7
CDR3aa: CSAPISSAAYEQYF
CDR3nt: TGCAGTGCCCCAATCTCGTCAGCCGCCTACGAGCAGTACTTC

abundance: -
v_gene: TRBV6-2/TRBV6-3
d_gene: TRBD1
j_gene: TRBJ2-1
CDR3aa: CASRLGQGRYNEQFF
CDR3nt: TGTGCCAGCAGACTCGGACAGGGAAGGTACAATGAGCAGTTCTTC

abundance: -
v_gene: TRBV7-9
d_gene: TRBD2
j_gene: TRBJ2-1
CDR3aa: CASSRGGSLDEQFF
CDR3nt: TGTGCCAGCAGCCGGGGCGGGAGCTTGGATGAGCAGTTCTTC

abundance: -
v_gene: TRBV20-1
d_gene: TRBD2
j_gene: TRBJ2-3
CDR3aa: CSASRDFGAGIKTGGAQYF
CDR3nt: TGCAGTGCTAGCCGGGACTTCGGTGCCGGAATTAAAACGGGGGGTGCGCAGTATTTT

abundance: -
v_gene: TRBV7-2
d_gene: -
j_gene: TRBJ2-7
CDR3aa: CASSLDPGASRFEQYF
CDR3nt: TGTGCCAGCAGCTTAGACCCCGGGGCTAGCAGGTTCGAGCAGTACTTC

abundance: -
v_gene: TRBV2
d_gene: -
j_gene: TRBJ2-5
CDR3aa: CASSDPPHQGTQYF
CDR3nt: TGTGCCAGCAGTGATCCCCCCCACCAAGGGACCCAGTACTTC

abundance: -
v_gene: TRBV12-3/TRBV12-4
d_gene: -
j_gene: TRBJ2-3
CDR3aa: CASSSYSGGTQYF
CDR3nt: TGTGCCAGCAGTTCTTACAGCGGAGGGACGCAGTATTTT

abundance: -
v_gene: TRBV10-3
d_gene: TRBD1
j_gene: TRBJ1-2
CDR3aa: CAISLQTGTGYYGYTF
CDR3nt: TGTGCCATCAGTTTGCAGACCGGGACAGGGTACTACGGCTACACCTTC

abundance: many
v_gene: TRBV7-2
d_gene: -
j_gene: TRBJ1-2
CDR3aa: CASSPPAGTNYGYTF
CDR3nt: TGTGCCAGCAGCCCGCCAGCGGGTACTAACTATGGCTACACCTTC

abundance: -
v_gene: TRBV12-3/TRBV12-4
d_gene: TRBD2
j_gene: TRBJ2-2
CDR3aa: CASGRGGGTGELFF
CDR3nt: TGTGCCAGCGGCCGTGGGGGAGGGACCGGGGAGCTGTTTTTT

abundance: -
v_gene: TRBV5-1
d_gene: -
j_gene: TRBJ2-1
CDR3aa: CASSPALSGIYNEQFF
CDR3nt: TGCGCCAGCAGCCCCGCCCTGAGCGGCATCTACAATGAGCAGTTCTTC

abundance: -
v_gene: TRBV29-1
d_gene: -
j_gene: TRBJ1-4
CDR3aa: CSVCDTGEKLFF
CDR3nt: TGCAGCGTTTGTGACACGGGGGAAAAACTGTTTTTT

abundance: many
v_gene: TRBV15
d_gene: -
j_gene: TRBJ2-7
CDR3aa: CATSRDADSEQYF
CDR3nt: TGTGCCACCAGCAGAGATGCTGACAGCGAGCAGTACTTC

abundance: few
v_gene: TRBV7-2
d_gene: -
j_gene: TRBJ2-5
CDR3aa: CASSSQFYQETQYF
CDR3nt: TGTGCCAGCAGCTCCCAGTTCTACCAAGAGACCCAGTACTTC

abundance: few
v_gene: TRBV20-1
d_gene: -
j_gene: TRBJ2-1
CDR3aa: CSAQGLASYNEQFF
CDR3nt: TGCAGTGCCCAGGGGTTGGCCTCCTACAATGAGCAGTTCTTC

abundance: -
v_gene: TRBV7-9
d_gene: TRBD1
j_gene: TRBJ2-7
CDR3aa: CASSETGVHEQYF
CDR3nt: TGTGCCAGCAGCGAGACAGGGGTCCACGAGCAGTACTTC

abundance: -
v_gene: TRBV7-2
d_gene: TRBD1
j_gene: TRBJ2-7
CDR3aa: CASSLVGTGTAYEQYF
CDR3nt: TGTGCCAGCAGCTTAGTAGGGACAGGGACCGCCTACGAGCAGTACTTC

abundance: few
v_gene: TRBV7-2
d_gene: -
j_gene: TRBJ2-5
CDR3aa: CASSPRSRGRETQYF
CDR3nt: TGTGCCAGCAGCCCCCGGTCTAGGGGGAGGGAGACCCAGTACTTC

abundance: -
v_gene: TRBV14
d_gene: TRBD2
j_gene: TRBJ2-2
CDR3aa: CASSQDLAAGAGELFF
CDR3nt: TGTGCCAGCAGCCAAGATCTGGCAGCGGGGGCCGGGGAGCTGTTTTTT

abundance: few
v_gene: TRBV28
d_gene: -
j_gene: TRBJ2-4
CDR3aa: CASRSGEVAKNIQYF
CDR3nt: TGTGCCAGCAGATCCGGCGAGGTAGCCAAAAACATTCAGTACTTC

abundance: once
v_gene: TRBV20-1
d_gene: TRBD2
j_gene: TRBJ2-1
CDR3aa: CSARERLAGDSYNEQFF
CDR3nt: TGCAGTGCTAGAGAGAGACTAGCGGGAGACTCCTACAATGAGCAGTTCTTC

abundance: few
v_gene: TRBV18
d_gene: -
j_gene: TRBJ2-7
CDR3aa: CASSPGVHEQYF
CDR3nt: TGTGCCAGCTCACCAGGTGTCCACGAGCAGTACTTC

abundance: once
v_gene: TRBV20-1
d_gene: TRBD2
j_gene: TRBJ2-3
CDR3aa: CSALAALAGDTQYF
CDR3nt: TGCAGTGCCCTAGCGGCTCTAGCGGGGGATACGCAGTATTTT

abundance: -
v_gene: TRBV12-3/TRBV12-4
d_gene: TRBD1
j_gene: TRBJ2-7
CDR3aa: CASSYRGPSTYEQYF
CDR3nt: TGTGCCAGCAGTTACAGGGGGCCCTCTACCTACGAGCAGTACTTC

abundance: -
v_gene: TRBV7-8
d_gene: TRBD1
j_gene: TRBJ2-7
CDR3aa: CASSSTTYRTGLYEQYF
CDR3nt: TGTGCCAGCAGCTCGACGACCTACCGGACAGGGCTCTACGAGCAGTACTTC